Sequencing of this TCR beta chain was carried out in a study of vaccination effects on CD4 cells after COVID-19 (dated by TCRdb to 2021 to 2024). Regarding the study in general: The ViraFEST assay stimulated PBMC with viral peptide pools and then used TCR sequencing to identify antigen-specific CD4+ T cell clonotypes by expansion. SARS-CoV-2 spike-specific CD4+ TCR repertoires from before and after mRNA vaccination were compared in COVID-19 convalescent patients and in infection-naive vaccine recipients. In the study, cultures from other donors were sequenced using the Oncomine TCR Beta short-read assay on an Illumina iSeq 100. Each participant received two doses of an mRNA SARS-CoV-2 vaccine, either BNT162b2 or mRNA-1273. Each well held under 2.5 million PBMC cultured in IMDM containing around 5% human AB serum, roughly 9.6 IU/ml IL-2 and gentamicin, along with about 9.5 ug/ml peptides. Altogether, some 11 COVID-19 convalescent patients and a few SARS-CoV-2-naive healthy vaccine recipients made up the full study. Study-wide findings and limitations: Marked clonal contraction was observed in both infection-induced and vaccine-induced clones at late post-vaccination timepoints, consistent with waning T cell responses. The study was limited by a small number of convalescent patients, and early post-infection timepoints were lacking. Among healthy vaccine recipients, nearly all vaccine-induced clones were SARS-CoV-2 mono-reactive, and just 1 of 255 was cross-reactive with common cold coronaviruses.

Inclusive of the bounding cysteine and phenylalanine, the CDR3 is 16 residues long. Kept here is only the CDR3 DNA, which spans 48 bases and is read in frame from base 1. Via the germline V gene (reference sequence), CDR1 is LNHNV and CDR2 YYDKDF. Trimming takes 1 base from V and 0 bases from J, and the germline ends sit 9 bases apart. Notes on this clone: This clone's antigen is unknown. Base qualities are missing; no much larger clone stands one base away.

After less than 13 days of culture, CD4+ T cells were isolated with the EasySep CD4+ T cell isolation kit. Negative nucleocapsid antibody results before and after vaccination confirmed that the healthy vaccine recipients had no prior SARS-CoV-2 infection. On days 3 and 7, half of the culture medium was replaced with fresh IL-2-containing medium. Each peptide stimulation condition was cultured in triplicate wells unless otherwise noted. Using Ficoll-Paque Plus gradient centrifugation, PBMC were separated from whole blood and then either used fresh or cryopreserved at -140C. Genomic DNA was extracted from cultured CD4+ T cells with the QIAamp micro DNA kit. The receptor library was made with the immunoSEQ multiplex PCR assay. DNA from the CD4+ T cells that had been cultured and isolated underwent TCR beta CDR3 sequencing. Per the source publication's procedure: Non-productive TCR sequences were removed, reads were trimmed to the CDR3 region, and CDR3s of at least 7 amino acids were retained. The MANAFEST web app was used to identify antigen-specific clonotypes by comparing expansion in peptide wells with expansion in reference cultures. For clones to be considered positive, expansion at FDR<0.05 versus reference and all other wells, an odds ratio above 5, and a frequency above 0.1% in two replicate wells were required. A clonotype was called cross-reactive if it was significantly expanded both in SARS-CoV-2 spike wells and in at least one common cold coronavirus spike condition. Levenshtein distance calculated with the stringdist R package was used to assess CDR3 similarity, and unrooted trees were constructed with ape in R 3.6.1. The table comes from immuneACCESS by way of TCRdb, which keeps in-frame sequences with V and J called. Part of the clones is missing from these tables; in studies checked, under half for an unresolved V gene and the rest for unknown reasons. V, J and clone size are taken as reported in that table, and D and trimming were inferred from the DNA itself. Recorded for this sample are more than 50,000 clones; roughly 80% of them occurred a single time. The top ten constitute under 3.5% of the sample.

The sequencing used CD4+ T cells from PBMCs cultured without peptide, collected before COVID-19 vaccination. The rearranged segments are TRBV15 and TRBJ2-2; matching of 5 bases hints at TRBD1 as the D gene. The origin of this receptor is a human donor who received a COVID-19 vaccine. Read as DNA, the sequence is TGTGCCACCAGCAGAGTTTGGGGCTCGAACACCGGGGAGCTGTTTTTT. This is translated as CATSRVWGSNTGELFF.